The next 20 T cell receptor beta chains were all read from a single sample in a study of cytomegalovirus exposure and HLA in healthy donors. PCR primers comprised 60 Vbeta and 13 Jbeta primers. Method: immunoSEQ multiplex PCR; TCRdb's copy keeps in-frame clones and lacks some. This repertoire includes about 150,000 clones. The sample was PBMCs. The receptors here all came from a woman in her 50s in good health and CMV-seronegative.

The rearrangement links TRBV2 to TRBJ2-2; maybe TRBD1 (5 bases). Germline V gene lookup returns CDR1 SNHLY and CDR2 FYNNEI. V lost 1 base to trimming and J lost 4 bases, with 19 bases between them. The CDR3 totals 18 residues. CDR3 loop: CASSEDPRQGRVTGELFF. The DNA for the CDR3 is TGTGCCAGCAGTGAAGATCCGCGGCAGGGCCGCGTCACCGGGGAGCTGTTTTTT. The whole variable domain, filled in from reference TRBV2 and TRBJ2-2, reads EPEVTQTPSHQVTQMGQEVILRCVPISNHLYFYWYRQILGQKVEFLVSFYNNEISEKSEIFDDQFSVERPDGSNFTLKIRSTKLEDSAMYFCASSEDPRQGRVTGELFFGEGSRLTVL.

The chain carries TRBV28 and TRBJ1-1, with D possibly TRBD1 on 6 matching bases. The CDR3 is 13 amino acids. Germline values: CDR1 MDHEN, CDR2 SYDVKM. V was clipped by 8 bases and J by 7 bases, with 17 bases between them. CDR3: CASSQGPPFEAFF. CDR3 bases: TGTGCCAGCTCACAGGGTCCCCCTTTTGAAGCTTTCTTT.

This chain uses TRBV5-5 with TRBJ2-1, with a possible D match to TRBD2 (6 bases). The CDR3 totals 15 residues. Germline loops: CDR1 SGHKS, CDR2 YYEKEE (reference sequence). Between the trimmed V and J ends, which lost 4 bases and 8 bases, there was a span of 19 bases. The CDR3 bases are TGTGCCAGCAGCCCTGTGGGTGGGCGGGGCTATGAGCAGTTCTTC. Protein: CASSPVGGRGYEQFF.

The V and J genes are TRBV5-1 and TRBJ2-3, with unresolved D. This CDR3 is built from 14 residues. V lost 4 bases and J 0 bases, leaving 9 bases between the germline ends. Germline loops: CDR1 SGHRS, CDR2 YFSETQ. CDR3 in amino acids: CASSLSTSTDTQYF. CDR3 coding DNA: TGCGCCAGCAGCCTATCTACTAGCACAGATACGCAGTATTTT.

CDR3 residues: CASSPGQGAEKLFF. For the CDR3, the DNA is TGTGCCAGCAGCCCGGGACAGGGGGCTGAAAAACTGTTTTTT. The chain is built from TRBV4-2 and TRBJ1-4, with 12 bases matching TRBD1. V was clipped by 4 bases and J by 7 bases; unmatched bases: 1. The V gene's germline CDR1 is LGHNA and CDR2 YNFKEQ. The CDR3 runs 14 residues.

The rearrangement joins TRBV6-5 to TRBJ2-7, with D uncertain. The CDR3 has 13 residues. Germline V lookup: CDR1 MNHEY, CDR2 SVGAGI. The V and J ends lost 11 bases and 2 bases respectively, with 16 bases between them. The CDR3 nucleotides are TGTGCCTCGTCAAGGCGGTCTACCTACGAGCAGTACTTC. Residues: CASSRRSTYEQYF.

The gene calls are TRBV28 and TRBJ2-7; TRBD1 is a possible D gene (6 bases). CDR3 size: 14 residues. Germline CDR1 and CDR2: MDHEN and SYDVKM. V dropped 5 bases and J dropped 5 bases, with 16 bases sitting between them. The CDR3 sequence: CASSRGSTGNEQYF. CDR3 sequence (DNA): TGTGCCAGCAGTCGAGGCTCCACAGGGAACGAGCAGTACTTC. Complete variable domain (other parts from reference TRBV28 and TRBJ2-7): DVKVTQSSRYLVKRTGEKVFLECVQDMDHENMFWYRQDPGLGLRLIYFSYDVKMKEKGDIPEGYSVSREKKERFSLILESASTNQTSMYLCASSRGSTGNEQYFGPGTRLTVT.

The chain carries TRBV4-1 and TRBJ2-3, with 10 bases that match TRBD1. Germline CDR1 is MGHRA and CDR2 is YSYEKL. J lost 5 bases, V lost 4 bases, and 15 bases had no gene match. CDR3 size: 18 residues. The CDR3 DNA follows: TGCGCCAGCAGCCCCGAGCGGATAAAGACAGGGGGCCAAGATACGCAGTATTTT. Protein sequence: CASSPERIKTGGQDTQYF.

The V call is TRBV4-3, the J call TRBJ2-2, with no clear D. The CDR3 contains 14 residues. The ends were cut back, 4 bases at V and 3 bases at J, with 9 bases in the middle. Germline CDR1 reads LGHNA; CDR2 reads YSLEER. The CDR3 loop reads CASSLTDYTGELFF. As DNA, the CDR3 is TGCGCCAGCAGCCTTACAGATTACACCGGGGAGCTGTTTTTT.

The genes are TRBV4-1 and TRBJ2-2; 8 positions match TRBD1. CDR1 and CDR2 from the germline V gene are MGHRA and YSYEKL. V lost 0 bases, J lost 1 base, and 1 base stayed unmatched. The CDR3 is 16 amino acids. The DNA of the CDR3 is TGCGCCAGCAGCCAAGATGGGACAGGGAACACCGGGGAGCTGTTTTTT. Encoded protein: CASSQDGTGNTGELFF.

V gene TRBV5-1 combines with J gene TRBJ2-1, with a possible D match to TRBD1 (5 bases). The germline V gene has CDR1 SGHRS and CDR2 YFSETQ. CDR3 length equals 13 residues. V was trimmed by 2 bases and J by 4 bases, leaving 7 bases between them. CDR3 nucleotide sequence: TGCGCCAGCAGCTTAAACAGGTACAATGAGCAGTTCTTC. Its translation: CASSLNRYNEQFF.

The V gene is TRBV19, the J gene TRBJ1-1, with D hard to call. Germline loops: CDR1 LNHDA, CDR2 SQIVND (reference sequence). The CDR3 is 14 residues long. Trimming cost V 0 bases and J 6 bases, with 11 bases left between them. The CDR3 DNA reads as TGTGCCAGTAGTATAGATCTTGAGGGTCCTGAAGCTTTCTTT. Its protein product is CASSIDLEGPEAFF.

V is TRBV10-3 and J is TRBJ2-7, with TRBD1 matching 7 bases. Germline V CDR1 and CDR2: ENHRY, SYGVKD. This CDR3 contains 14 residues. The V segment lost 0 bases and the J segment 2 bases; nucleotides outside the gene matches: 1. CDR3 in amino acids: CAISESGQTYEQYF. The CDR3 DNA reads TGTGCCATCAGTGAGTCGGGACAGACCTACGAGCAGTACTTC.

The chain combines TRBV30 with TRBJ2-2; D is ambiguous. Trimming left V 1 base short and J 1 base short, with 4 bases between. CDR3 size: 13 residues. In germline, CDR1 is GTSNPN, CDR2 SVGIG (reference sequence). The DNA of the CDR3 is TGTGCCTGGAGTGCGAGGAACACCGGGGAGCTGTTTTTT. Its protein is CAWSARNTGELFF.

The chain recombines TRBV10-2 with TRBJ2-7, with 8 bases that match TRBD1. This CDR3 contains 14 residues. The trim removed 3 bases at V and 6 bases at J, leaving 7 bases unmatched. Germline CDR1 is WSHSY and CDR2 is SAAADI. The CDR3 nucleotides are TGCGCCAGCAGTGATCGCGGACAGGGAGGCGAGCAGTACTTC. Protein product: CASSDRGQGGEQYF.

CDR3 amino acids: CASYRGEGTEAFF. CDR3 bases: TGCGCCAGCTACAGGGGTGAGGGCACTGAAGCTTTCTTT. The rearrangement joins TRBV5-1 to TRBJ1-1; 7 bases align to TRBD1. This CDR3 has 13 amino acids. Germline CDR1 is SGHRS and CDR2 is YFSETQ. Trimming removed 7 bases from V and 4 bases from J; junction bases left unmatched: 7.

V and J are TRBV19 and TRBJ2-7; TRBD1 matches 7 bases. This CDR3 has 13 amino acids. Losses at the gene ends were 3 bases for V and 2 bases for J; bases not matched to a gene: 1. Germline V CDR1 and CDR2: LNHDA, SQIVND (reference sequence). This chain's CDR3 is CASSIQGAYEQYF. The CDR3 nucleotides read TGTGCCAGTAGTATCCAGGGGGCCTACGAGCAGTACTTC.

This chain links TRBV2 with TRBJ1-2; TRBD1 agrees at 10 bases. Germline lookup yields CDR1 SNHLY and CDR2 FYNNEI. V shed 7 bases, J shed 7 bases, and the junction held 6 bases outside the gene matches. The CDR3 covers 13 residues. DNA for the CDR3: TGTGCCAGCAACAGACAGGGGGCAAGTGGCTACACCTTC. Protein product: CASNRQGASGYTF.

The chain links TRBV7-8 to TRBJ1-4; a weak D match, TRBD1 (5 bases). Germline values: CDR1 SGHVS, CDR2 FQNEAQ. V was trimmed by 2 bases and J by 4 bases, leaving 8 bases between them. This CDR3 has 14 residues. The CDR3 is CASSLRQLNEKLFF. In DNA, the CDR3 is TGTGCCAGCAGCTTACGACAGCTTAATGAAAAACTGTTTTTT.

This sequence joins TRBV7-3 and TRBJ2-5; a weak D match, TRBD1 (5 bases). V was pared by 0 bases and J by 1 base, with 12 bases between. CDR3 length equals 16 residues. Germline-derived CDR1 and CDR2 are SGHTA and FQGTGA. The DNA of the CDR3 is TGTGCCAGCAGCTTAACGGGGCGCAGGGCCCAAGAGACCCAGTACTTC. It specifies CASSLTGRRAQETQYF.